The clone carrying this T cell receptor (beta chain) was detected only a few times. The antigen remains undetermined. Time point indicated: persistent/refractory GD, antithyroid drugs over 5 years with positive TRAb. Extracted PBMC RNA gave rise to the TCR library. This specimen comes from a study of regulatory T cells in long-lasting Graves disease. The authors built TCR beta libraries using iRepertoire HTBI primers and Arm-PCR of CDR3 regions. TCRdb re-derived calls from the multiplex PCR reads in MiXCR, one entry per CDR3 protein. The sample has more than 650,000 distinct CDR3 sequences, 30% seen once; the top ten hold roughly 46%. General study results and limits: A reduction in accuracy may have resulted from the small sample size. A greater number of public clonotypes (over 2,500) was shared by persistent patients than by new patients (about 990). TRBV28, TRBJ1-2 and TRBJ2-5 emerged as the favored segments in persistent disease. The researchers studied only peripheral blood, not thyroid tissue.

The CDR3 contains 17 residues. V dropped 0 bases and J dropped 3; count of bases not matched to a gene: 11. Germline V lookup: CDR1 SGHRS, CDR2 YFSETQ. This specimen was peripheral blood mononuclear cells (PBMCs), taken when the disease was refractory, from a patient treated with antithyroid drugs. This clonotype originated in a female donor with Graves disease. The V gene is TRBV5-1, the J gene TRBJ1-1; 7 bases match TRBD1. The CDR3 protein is CASSLVQGGVEDTEAFF. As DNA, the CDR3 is TGCGCCAGCAGCTTGGTTCAGGGGGGAGTTGAAGACACTGAAGCTTTCTTT.